Listed here are 25 T cell receptor beta chains from one sample, sequenced in a study of T cell repertoires in cytomegalovirus infection (dated 2019 in TCRdb). The reads were generated on an Illumina HiSeq 1500. TCRdb itself trimmed the public reads at Q25 with fastp, ran MiXCR and retained productive beta chains. Identical CDR3 protein sequences are pooled into one entry, listed with their most common genes and DNA. This sample lists roughly 320,000 distinct CDR3 sequences; more than 8% were detected once. The ten largest clones add up to 4.3% of the sample. The specimen sequenced was PBMCs. These receptor sequences come from a human donor in good health (CMV status not recorded). Some clones in this sample may be carry-over from other donors' samples.

The sample holds many counts of this clonotype. J is TRBJ2-1 and V is TRBV15, with D perhaps matching TRBD2 (6 bases). V lost 4 bases to trimming and J lost 10 bases, with 14 bases between them. The CDR3 is 13 residues long. CDR1 and CDR2 from the germline V gene are LNHNV and YYDKDF (reference sequence). The CDR3: CATSKSPTREQFF. The CDR3 bases are TGTGCCACCAGCAAGTCCCCGACTAGGGAGCAGTTCTTC.

This clonotype was seen repeatedly, ten times or more. DNA of the CDR3: TGTGCCAGCAGCTTAGCCTCTAGCGTTTCAGAGACCCAGTACTTC. This sequence encodes CASSLASSVSETQYF. This chain joins TRBV7-2 and TRBJ2-5; D perhaps matches TRBD2 (6 bases). This CDR3 region has 15 residues. The V and J ends lost 0 bases and 4 bases respectively, with 12 bases between them. Germline V gene lookup returns CDR1 SGHTA and CDR2 FQGNSA.

The V and J genes are TRBV7-9 and TRBJ2-7, with a weak D call TRBD2 (5 bases). Germline V gives CDR1 SEHNR, CDR2 FQNEAQ (reference sequence). This CDR3 has 12 residues. The V end was cut by 2 bases, the J end by 7 bases, with 9 bases between. CDR3: CASSLTRIEQYF. The CDR3 bases are TGTGCCAGCAGCTTAACTAGGATTGAGCAGTACTTC.

This clonotype was found a few times. The chain combines TRBV20-1 with TRBJ2-3, with D perhaps being TRBD1 or TRBD2 (5 bases each). Trimming shortened V by 6 bases and J by 11 bases, and 15 bases separated the two germline ends. The CDR3 contains 11 residues. Germline assignment: CDR1 DFQATT and CDR2 SNEGSKA (reference sequence). CDR3 coding DNA: TGCAGTGCAACTCAGAGGGGTATGCAGTATTTT. It encodes CSATQRGMQYF.

This clonotype was seen many times. The genes are TRBV2 and TRBJ1-6, with a possible D match to TRBD1 (5 bases). CDR3 length equals 13 residues. Between the trimmed V and J ends, which lost 8 bases and 10 bases, there was a span of 15 bases. Germline V lookup: CDR1 SNHLY, CDR2 FYNNEI. The CDR3 reads CASDSQYGSPLHF. CDR3 nucleotide sequence: TGTGCCAGCGACAGTCAGTACGGATCACCCCTCCACTTT.

There are a few counts of this clonotype. This chain connects TRBV7-9 to TRBJ1-6; 11 bases are shared with TRBD1. Germline lookup yields CDR1 SEHNR and CDR2 FQNEAQ (reference sequence). V gave up 6 bases and J gave up 9 bases; unmatched junction bases: 4. There are 14 residues in the CDR3. The CDR3 DNA reads TGTGCCAGCAGAACCGGGACAGGGGGTTCACCCCTCCACTTT. It yields the protein CASRTGTGGSPLHF.

This clonotype was detected ten times or more. The J gene is TRBJ1-1, the V gene TRBV27, with D possibly TRBD1 on 5 matching bases. V lost 3 bases to trimming and J lost 0 bases, with 14 bases between them. The CDR3 is 16 residues long. CDR1 and CDR2 from the germline V gene are MNHEY and SMNVEV (reference sequence). CDR3 protein: CASSFGRGIMNTEAFF. The CDR3 nucleotides are TGTGCCAGCAGTTTCGGGAGGGGAATCATGAACACTGAAGCTTTCTTT.

This clonotype came up a few times. V gene TRBV12-3 or TRBV12-4 combines with J gene TRBJ2-2, with D hard to call. The CDR3 has 13 residues. V lost 5 bases and J lost 2, with 6 bases in between. CDR3 coding DNA: TGTGCCAGCAGTGAACCTAACACCGGGGAGCTGTTTTTT. Protein: CASSEPNTGELFF.

This clonotype was seen many times. This chain uses TRBV7-2 with TRBJ2-5; D is uncertain. The CDR3 consists of 14 residues. Germline CDR1 SGHTA, CDR2 FQGNSA. Trimming shortened V by 5 bases and J by 3 bases, and 13 bases separated the two germline ends. The CDR3 loop reads CASSRRASEETQYF. The CDR3 DNA reads TGTGCCAGCAGCCGTCGGGCTAGTGAAGAGACCCAGTACTTC.

This clonotype has a handful of counts. V is TRBV6-5 and J is TRBJ1-6; the D gene is possibly TRBD1 (5 bases). This CDR3 region has 15 residues. From germline, CDR1 is MNHEY and CDR2 SVGAGI. Deletions cut 5 bases from V and 11 bases from J, with 19 bases between. In DNA, the CDR3 is TGTGCCAGCAGTACCGGGGCCATTACAGGAACACCCCTCCACTTT. It translates to CASSTGAITGTPLHF.

This clonotype was picked up a small number of times. The gene calls are TRBV7-3 and TRBJ2-1, with TRBD2 identical over 7 bases. Germline loops: CDR1 SGHTA, CDR2 FQGTGA. The J segment lost 8 bases and the V segment lost 2 bases, leaving 15 bases of the junction unmatched. The CDR3 is 17 amino acids. CDR3 in DNA: TGTGCCAGCAGCTTACGGGGGGACTCTTGGGGGTCTGATGAGCAGTTCTTC. Encoded protein: CASSLRGDSWGSDEQFF. The full variable domain, in which reference TRBV7-3 and TRBJ2-1 provide the parts outside the CDR3, is GAGVSQTPSNKVTEKGKYVELRCDPISGHTALYWYRQSLGQGPEFLIYFQGTGAADDSGLPNDRFFAVRPEGSVSTLKIQRTERGDSAVYLCASSLRGDSWGSDEQFFGPGTRLTVL.

This chain joins TRBV2 and TRBJ1-4, with TRBD1 matching 7 bases. Germline V gene lookup returns CDR1 SNHLY and CDR2 FYNNEI. V was pared by 7 bases and J by 5 bases, with 10 bases of the junction left unmatched. This CDR3 contains 15 residues. The CDR3: CASTTRGQLNEKLFF. DNA for the CDR3: TGTGCCAGCACCACTCGGGGACAGCTCAATGAAAAACTGTTTTTT.

Ten or more counts support this clonotype. The rearrangement links TRBV7-7 to TRBJ2-1, with D unclear. Trimming cost V 5 bases and J 5 bases, with 19 bases left between them. CDR3 length: 16 amino acids. Germline V lookup: CDR1 SSHAT, CDR2 FNYEAQ (reference sequence). The CDR3 protein is CASSRFDPGINNEQFF. CDR3 bases: TGTGCCAGCAGCCGGTTTGACCCCGGAATAAACAATGAGCAGTTCTTC.

This clonotype showed up just a few times. The V call is TRBV6-5, the J call TRBJ1-2; D is uncertain. Trimming took off 6 bases at V and 6 bases at J, with 17 bases between the two ends. Germline V gene data show CDR1 as MNHEY and CDR2 as SVGAGI. The length of the CDR3 is 14 residues. CDR3 region: CASRPQRPGDGYTF. In DNA form, the CDR3 reads TGTGCCAGCAGGCCTCAGAGGCCCGGGGATGGCTACACCTTC.

This clonotype was seen a handful of times. The chain is built from TRBV15 and TRBJ2-1; 7 bases map to TRBD2. This CDR3 contains 15 residues. CDR1 is LNHNV and CDR2 is YYDKDF in the germline V gene (reference sequence). Trimming cost V 4 bases and J 2 bases; bases outside gene matches: 5. In DNA form, the CDR3 reads TGTGCCACCAGCAAGGAGCGGGGTACCTACAATGAGCAGTTCTTC. This encodes CATSKERGTYNEQFF. The whole variable domain, remainder taken from reference TRBV15 and TRBJ2-1, is DAMVIQNPRYQVTQFGKPVTLSCSQTLNHNVMYWYQQKSSQAPKLLFHYYDKDFNNEADTPDNFQSRRPNTSFCFLDIRSPGLGDTAMYLCATSKERGTYNEQFFGPGTRLTVL.

This clonotype was observed at least ten times. V gene TRBV7-2 combines with J gene TRBJ2-1, with 10 bases matching TRBD2. This CDR3 region has 17 residues. Unmatched junction bases numbered 14, after V lost 5 bases and J lost 7 bases. CDR1 and CDR2 from the germline V gene are SGHTA and FQGNSA. DNA of the CDR3: TGTGCCAGCAGCCGGGACGGTCCAGCGGGGGGGCGGAATGAGCAGTTCTTC. Its translation is CASSRDGPAGGRNEQFF.

This clonotype was seen many times. The chain is built from TRBV7-2 and TRBJ2-5; D not certain. Trimming stripped 1 base from V and 2 bases from J, with 11 bases between. Germline CDR1 SGHTA, CDR2 FQGNSA. The CDR3 runs 15 residues. The CDR3 DNA follows: TGTGCCAGCAGCTTAGACCCCGGACGGCAAGAGACCCAGTACTTC. The encoded protein is CASSLDPGRQETQYF.

The chain is built from TRBV28 and TRBJ2-2; weak D call: TRBD1 (6 bases). The V gene lost 2 bases and the J gene lost 0 bases, with 19 bases spanning the gap. This CDR3 is 19 amino acids long. The germline V gene has CDR1 MDHEN and CDR2 SYDVKM. CDR3 in amino acids: CASSLVQGPIDTNTGELFF. The CDR3 region has the DNA TGTGCCAGCAGTTTAGTACAGGGACCTATTGACACGAACACCGGGGAGCTGTTTTTT.

This clonotype was observed at least ten times. V is TRBV10-3 and J is TRBJ1-1, with a possible D match to TRBD1 (6 bases). The germline V gene has CDR1 ENHRY and CDR2 SYGVKD. The CDR3 totals 15 residues. Trimming took off 6 bases at V and 1 base at J, with 15 bases between the two ends. The CDR3 sequence: CAISPQQGPNTEAFF. As DNA, the CDR3 is TGTGCCATCAGCCCTCAACAGGGACCGAACACTGAAGCTTTCTTT.

This clonotype was observed many times. This sequence joins TRBV11-3 and TRBJ2-6, with D perhaps matching TRBD1 (5 bases). CDR1 is SGHNT, CDR2 YENEEA, per germline. The ends were cut back, 5 bases at V and 0 bases at J, with 11 bases in the middle. This CDR3 region has 16 residues. The CDR3 nucleotides read TGTGCCAGCAGCGTTTCTCAGGGCTCTGGGGCCAACGTCCTGACTTTC. Residues: CASSVSQGSGANVLTF.

This clonotype has at least ten counts. The V gene is TRBV6-2 or TRBV6-3, the J gene TRBJ2-1; the D is unclear. V was trimmed by 2 bases and J by 7 bases, leaving 9 bases between them. Germline V gene sequence: CDR1 MNHEY, CDR2 SVGEGT. This CDR3 is 13 amino acids long. The CDR3 DNA reads TGTGCCAGCAGTTACAATATGGGAAATGAGCAGTTCTTC. Protein product: CASSYNMGNEQFF.

This clonotype appeared a few times. This sequence joins TRBV7-3 and TRBJ2-7; D ambiguous. The CDR3 extends over 16 amino acids. Trimming took off 5 bases at V and 3 bases at J, with 20 bases between the two ends. From germline, CDR1 is SGHTA and CDR2 FQGTGA. Here the CDR3 reads CASSPQVPQTRYEQYF. CDR3 DNA sequence: TGTGCCAGCAGCCCACAAGTCCCACAGACTCGCTACGAGCAGTACTTC. Complete variable domain (other parts from reference TRBV7-3 and TRBJ2-7): GAGVSQTPSNKVTEKGKYVELRCDPISGHTALYWYRQSLGQGPEFLIYFQGTGAADDSGLPNDRFFAVRPEGSVSTLKIQRTERGDSAVYLCASSPQVPQTRYEQYFGPGTRLTVT.

Ten or more counts support this clonotype. In DNA, the CDR3 is TGTGCCAGCAGCTCTGTGGGGCGGGAGCCCCAGCATTTT. It translates to CASSSVGREPQHF. V and J are TRBV7-2 and TRBJ1-5; weak D call: TRBD1 (5 bases). The V gene's germline CDR1 is SGHTA and CDR2 FQGNSA. The length of the CDR3 is 13 residues. The ends were cut back, 4 bases at V and 8 bases at J, with 12 bases in the middle.

This clonotype was picked up a small number of times. The rearrangement joins TRBV7-2 to TRBJ2-7; the match to TRBD2 covers 8 bases. CDR3 size: 14 residues. The V gene's germline CDR1 is SGHTA and CDR2 FQGNSA. After removal of 5 bases from V and 3 bases from J, the junction contained 6 bases not matched to a gene. The CDR3 protein is CASSLGLALYEQYF. CDR3 DNA: TGTGCCAGCAGCCTAGGACTAGCCCTCTACGAGCAGTACTTC.

The chain joins TRBV19 to TRBJ2-7; either TRBD1 or TRBD2 may supply D (6 bases each). The germline V gene has CDR1 LNHDA and CDR2 SQIVND (reference sequence). The V gene lost 9 bases and the J gene lost 7 bases, with 22 bases spanning the gap. This CDR3 is 14 amino acids long. CDR3 sequence reads: CASHSPGEAREQYF. The DNA of the CDR3 is TGTGCCAGCCACAGCCCAGGGGAGGCGCGGGAGCAGTACTTC.